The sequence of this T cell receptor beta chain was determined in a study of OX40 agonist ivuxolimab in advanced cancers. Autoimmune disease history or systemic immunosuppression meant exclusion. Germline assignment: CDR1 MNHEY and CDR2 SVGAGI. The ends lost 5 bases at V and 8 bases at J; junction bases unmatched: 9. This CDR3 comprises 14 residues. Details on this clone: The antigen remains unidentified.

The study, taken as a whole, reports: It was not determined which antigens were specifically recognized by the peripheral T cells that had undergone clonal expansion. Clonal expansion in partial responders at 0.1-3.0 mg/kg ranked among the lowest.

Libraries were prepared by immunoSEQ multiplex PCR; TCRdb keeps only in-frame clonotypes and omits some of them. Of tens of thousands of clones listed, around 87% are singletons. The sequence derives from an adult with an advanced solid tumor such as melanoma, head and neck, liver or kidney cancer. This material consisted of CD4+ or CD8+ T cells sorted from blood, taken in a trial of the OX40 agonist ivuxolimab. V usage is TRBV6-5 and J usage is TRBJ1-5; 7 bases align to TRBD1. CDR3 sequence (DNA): TGTGCCAGCAGTCCGAGGGACAGCCTAGAGCCCCAGCATTTT. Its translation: CASSPRDSLEPQHF.